This T cell receptor (beta chain) was sequenced in a study of blood T cell repertoires in COVID-19 (dated by TCRdb to 2020 to 2021). For the study in its entirety: The collaborator samples originated in the United States, Italy and Spain and spanned the acute and convalescent phases of COVID-19. Where available, HLA class I and class II types were taken from metadata supplied by the sample provider and were not determined by assay-based typing. Deeply sampled blood TCRbeta repertoires from subjects exposed to, actively infected with, or recovered from COVID-19 were included in the dataset. The samples were drawn from the first 160 participants of the ongoing ImmuneRACE study and from 1,254 subjects provided by 6 global collaborators. The sample metadata nearly always contained a de-identified subject ID, COVID-19 status, age in years and sex. The repertoires were released in a freely available public database intended as a resource for research on the immune response to SARS-CoV-2. The material from the prospective study consisted of cDNA or gDNA derived from T cells, B-cell-depleted T cells, or PBMCs. Results and caveats for the whole study, not just this receptor: How much clinical and demographic metadata was included differed by source and by participant, and the metadata was provided uncurated.

Comments on this clone: Its antigen remains undetermined. One base away there is no much larger clone; base qualities are not given.

Each collaborating institution followed its own protocols to collect whole blood in K2EDTA tubes. For TCRbeta analysis, collaborators shipped samples in one of three forms: frozen whole blood, isolated PBMCs, or DNA extracted from either of those sample types. TCRbeta CDR3 regions were amplified from genomic DNA using the immunoSEQ Assay, a bias-controlled multiplex PCR. On the authors' methods: Within the assay, amplification of reference gene primers was used to estimate how many nucleated cells each sample contained. To quantify the absolute abundance of each unique TCRbeta CDR3 rearrangement, sequence reads were collapsed and filtered. For each sample, productive Simpson clonality was calculated as the square root of Simpson's diversity index over productive rearrangements. TCRdb retrieved this table from immuneACCESS and kept in-frame rearrangements only. Not all clones are present; in checked studies, unresolved V genes account for under half, and no reason is known for the remainder. Clonal size and the V and J genes are those of that table, whereas D and trimming came from the DNA. This sample holds roughly 56,000 clones; about 90% were observed only once. The ten top clones hold approximately 13% of the sample.

V has 5 bases trimmed and J has 1 base trimmed; junction bases matching no gene number 4. CDR1 SGHAT and CDR2 FQDESV were looked up in the germline V gene (reference sequence). The CDR3 runs 15 amino acids, cysteine and phenylalanine included. The kept DNA is CDR3 alone, 45 bases in frame from the first base. The chain uses TRBV11-1 and TRBJ2-3; 9 bases in between match TRBD1. What was sequenced was peripheral blood. This TCR was recovered from a man between 60 and 70 years old with active COVID-19. The CDR3 amino acid sequence is: CASSARDRGTDTQYF. The bases read TGTGCCAGCAGCGCCCGGGACAGGGGCACAGATACGCAGTATTTT.